The 4 T cell receptor beta chains in this list originate from one sample, sequenced in a study of cytomegalovirus exposure and HLA in healthy donors (dated by TCRdb to the late 2010s). The library came from the immunoSEQ multiplex PCR assay. For the multiplex PCR, a mixture combining 60 forward primers for TCR Vbeta segments and 13 reverse primers for TCR Jbeta segments was used. TCRdb holds this immuneACCESS table with in-frame rearrangements only. Some clones are missing; in checked studies, unresolved V genes explain under half, and the rest has no known cause. Counted in this sample were approximately 160,000 clones; 68% of them appeared once. About 2.5% of the sample is in the top ten clones. The source material was PBMCs. These receptors were taken from a woman aged 35 to 49 in good health and CMV-seropositive.

This rearrangement joins TRBV7-9 to TRBJ2-7; 9 bases are a match to TRBD2. With V trimmed by 1 base and J by 5 bases, 6 bases remained unmatched. CDR1 is SEHNR, CDR2 FQNEAQ, per germline (reference sequence). The CDR3 consists of 15 residues. CDR3 loop: CASSLEWRGGDEQYF. In DNA, the CDR3 is TGTGCCAGCAGCTTAGAGTGGCGGGGGGGCGACGAGCAGTACTTC.

The chain carries TRBV9 and TRBJ2-1, with 10 bases aligning to TRBD1. The CDR3 length is 16 residues. The J segment lost 5 bases and the V segment lost 2 bases, leaving 7 bases of the junction unmatched. CDR1 is SGDLS and CDR2 is YYNGEE in the germline V gene. In DNA, the CDR3 is TGTGCCAGCAGCGTGGGGGGACAGGGGCCCGACAATGAGCAGTTCTTC. Its translation is CASSVGGQGPDNEQFF.

The sample holds a few counts of this clone. This sequence joins TRBV7-2 and TRBJ2-3; 7 nucleotides match TRBD1. With V trimmed by 4 bases and J by 2 bases, 6 bases remained unmatched. CDR1 and CDR2 (germline): SGHTA, FQGNSA. CDR3 length equals 15 residues. In DNA form, the CDR3 reads TGTGCCAGCAGCTCGAGGACAGGCTACACAGATACGCAGTATTTT. Translation gives CASSSRTGYTDTQYF.

This clone was seen more than once but under ten times. V is TRBV4-3 and J is TRBJ2-2; D perhaps matches TRBD1 (5 bases). CDR1 is LGHNA and CDR2 is YSLEER in the germline V gene. The CDR3 runs to 18 residues. V shed 2 bases and J shed 0 bases, with 16 bases lying between them. DNA for the CDR3: TGCGCCAGCAGCCAAAGTACTGACAGCGCCGCGAACACCGGGGAGCTGTTTTTT. Translated, it gives CASSQSTDSAANTGELFF.